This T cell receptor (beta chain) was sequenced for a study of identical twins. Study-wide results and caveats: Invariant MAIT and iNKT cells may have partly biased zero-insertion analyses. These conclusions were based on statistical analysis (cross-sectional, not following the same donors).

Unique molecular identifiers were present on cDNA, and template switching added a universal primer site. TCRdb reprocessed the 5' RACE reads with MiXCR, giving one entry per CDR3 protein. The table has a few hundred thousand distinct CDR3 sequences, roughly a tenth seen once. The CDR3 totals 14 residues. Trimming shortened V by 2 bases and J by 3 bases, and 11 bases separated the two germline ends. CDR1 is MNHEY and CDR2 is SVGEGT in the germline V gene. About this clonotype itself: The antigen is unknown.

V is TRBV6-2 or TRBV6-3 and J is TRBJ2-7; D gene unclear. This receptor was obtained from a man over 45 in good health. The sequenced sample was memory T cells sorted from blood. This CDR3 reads CASSYLRRHYEQYF. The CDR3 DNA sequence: TGTGCCAGCAGTTACCTGCGGAGACACTACGAGCAGTACTTC.